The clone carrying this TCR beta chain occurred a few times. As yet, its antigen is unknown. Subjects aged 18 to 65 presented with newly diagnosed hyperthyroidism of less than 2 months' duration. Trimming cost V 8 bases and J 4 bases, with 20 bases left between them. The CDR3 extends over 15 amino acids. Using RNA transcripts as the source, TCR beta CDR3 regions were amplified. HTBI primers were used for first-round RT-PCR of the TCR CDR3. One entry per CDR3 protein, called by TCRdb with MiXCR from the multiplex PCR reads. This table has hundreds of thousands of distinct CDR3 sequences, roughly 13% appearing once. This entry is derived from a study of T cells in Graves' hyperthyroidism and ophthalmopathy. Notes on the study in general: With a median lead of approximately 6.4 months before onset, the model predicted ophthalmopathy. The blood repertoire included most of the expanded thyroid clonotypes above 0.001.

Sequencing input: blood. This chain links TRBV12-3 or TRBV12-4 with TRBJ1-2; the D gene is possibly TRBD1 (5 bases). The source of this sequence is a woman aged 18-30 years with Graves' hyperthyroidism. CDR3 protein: CASSRPGGTGYGYTF. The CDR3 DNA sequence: TGTGCCAGCTCGAGGCCGGGCGGTACAGGCTATGGCTACACCTTC.